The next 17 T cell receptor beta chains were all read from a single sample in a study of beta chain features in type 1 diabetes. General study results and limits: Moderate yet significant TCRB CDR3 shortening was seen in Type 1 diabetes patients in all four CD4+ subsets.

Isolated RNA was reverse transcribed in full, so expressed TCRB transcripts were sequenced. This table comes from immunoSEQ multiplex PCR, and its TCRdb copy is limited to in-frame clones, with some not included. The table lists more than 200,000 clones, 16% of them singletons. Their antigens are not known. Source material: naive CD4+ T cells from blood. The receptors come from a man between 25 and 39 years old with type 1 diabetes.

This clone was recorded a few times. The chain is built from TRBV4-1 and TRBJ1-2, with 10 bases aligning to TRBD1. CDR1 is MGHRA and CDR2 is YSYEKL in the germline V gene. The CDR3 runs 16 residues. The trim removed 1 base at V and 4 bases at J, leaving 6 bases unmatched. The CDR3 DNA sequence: TGCGCCAGCAGCCAAGGGACAGGGGGTATCGGCTATGGCTACACCTTC. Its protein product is CASSQGTGGIGYGYTF.

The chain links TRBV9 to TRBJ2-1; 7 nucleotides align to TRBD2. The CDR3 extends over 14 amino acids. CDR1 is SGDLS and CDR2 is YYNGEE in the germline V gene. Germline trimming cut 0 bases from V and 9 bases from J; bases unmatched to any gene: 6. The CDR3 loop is CASSVDGRPGEQFF. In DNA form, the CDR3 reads TGTGCCAGCAGCGTAGACGGGAGGCCCGGTGAGCAGTTCTTC.

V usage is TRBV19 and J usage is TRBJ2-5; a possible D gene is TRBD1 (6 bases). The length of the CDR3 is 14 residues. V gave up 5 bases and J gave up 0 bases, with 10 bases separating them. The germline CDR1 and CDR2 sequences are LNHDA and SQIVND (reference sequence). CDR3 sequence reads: CASSLQGNQETQYF. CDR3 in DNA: TGTGCCAGTAGTTTGCAGGGGAACCAAGAGACCCAGTACTTC.

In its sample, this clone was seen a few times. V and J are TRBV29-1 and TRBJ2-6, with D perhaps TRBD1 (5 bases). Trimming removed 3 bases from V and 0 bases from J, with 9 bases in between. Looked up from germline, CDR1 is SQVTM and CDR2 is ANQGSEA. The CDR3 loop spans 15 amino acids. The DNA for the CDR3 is TGCAGCGTTGACACAGGTTACTCTGGGGCCAACGTCCTGACTTTC. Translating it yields CSVDTGYSGANVLTF.

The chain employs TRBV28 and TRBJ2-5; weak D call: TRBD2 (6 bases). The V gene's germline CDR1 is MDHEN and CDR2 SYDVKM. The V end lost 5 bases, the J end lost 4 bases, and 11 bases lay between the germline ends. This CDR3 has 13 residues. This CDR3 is CASSRRERETQYF. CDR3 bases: TGTGCCAGCAGTCGGAGGGAGCGAGAGACCCAGTACTTC.

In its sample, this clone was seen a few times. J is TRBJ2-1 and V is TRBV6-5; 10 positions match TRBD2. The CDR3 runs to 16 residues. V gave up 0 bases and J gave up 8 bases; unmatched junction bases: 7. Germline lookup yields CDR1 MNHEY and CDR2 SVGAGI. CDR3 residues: CASSYSSASGSDEQFF. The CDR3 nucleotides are TGTGCCAGCAGTTACTCGTCGGCTAGCGGGAGTGATGAGCAGTTCTTC.

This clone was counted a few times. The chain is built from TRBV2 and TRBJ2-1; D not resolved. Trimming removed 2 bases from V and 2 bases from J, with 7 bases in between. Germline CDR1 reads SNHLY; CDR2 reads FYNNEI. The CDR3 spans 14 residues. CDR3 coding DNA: TGTGCCAGCAGTGAAAACCTCCCCTACAATGAGCAGTTCTTC. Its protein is CASSENLPYNEQFF.

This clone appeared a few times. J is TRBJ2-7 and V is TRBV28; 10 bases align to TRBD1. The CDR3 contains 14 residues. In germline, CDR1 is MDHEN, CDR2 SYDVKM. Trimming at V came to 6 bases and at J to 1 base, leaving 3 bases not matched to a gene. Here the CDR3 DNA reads TGTGCCAGCAGGCGGGACAGGGGATCCTACGAGCAGTACTTC. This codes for CASRRDRGSYEQYF.

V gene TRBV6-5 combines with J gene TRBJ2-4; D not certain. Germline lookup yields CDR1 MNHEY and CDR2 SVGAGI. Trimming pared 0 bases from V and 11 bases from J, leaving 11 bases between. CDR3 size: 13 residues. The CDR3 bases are TGTGCCAGCAGTTACTCGAGATCGAGATTTCAGTACTTC. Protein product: CASSYSRSRFQYF.

CDR3 sequence (DNA): TGTGCCAGTAGTATCGGAGATACGCAGTATTTT. Translation: CASSIGDTQYF. The chain is built from TRBV19 and TRBJ2-3; D is ambiguous. The V gene's germline CDR1 is LNHDA and CDR2 SQIVND (reference sequence). This CDR3 comprises 11 residues. With 3 bases removed from V and 5 bases from J, the gap between germline ends came to 3 bases.

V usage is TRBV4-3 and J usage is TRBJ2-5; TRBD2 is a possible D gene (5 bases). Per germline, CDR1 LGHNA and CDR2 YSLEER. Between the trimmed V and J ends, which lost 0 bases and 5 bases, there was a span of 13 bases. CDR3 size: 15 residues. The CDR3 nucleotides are TGCGCCAGCAGCCAAGAGTTGAGGGATTGGGAGACCCAGTACTTC. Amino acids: CASSQELRDWETQYF.

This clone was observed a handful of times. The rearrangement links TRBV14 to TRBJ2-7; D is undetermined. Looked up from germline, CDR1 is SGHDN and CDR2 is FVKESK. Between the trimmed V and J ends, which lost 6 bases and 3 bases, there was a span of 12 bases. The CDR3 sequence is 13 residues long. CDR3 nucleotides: TGTGCCAGCAGTCCCCTCAACAGCTACGAGCAGTACTTC. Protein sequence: CASSPLNSYEQYF.

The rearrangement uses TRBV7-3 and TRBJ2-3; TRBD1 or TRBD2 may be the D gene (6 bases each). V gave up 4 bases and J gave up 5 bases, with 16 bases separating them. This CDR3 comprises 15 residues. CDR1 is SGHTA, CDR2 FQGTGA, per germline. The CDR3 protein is CASSSQPGGQDTQYF. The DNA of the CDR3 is TGTGCCAGCAGCTCCCAACCCGGGGGACAAGATACGCAGTATTTT. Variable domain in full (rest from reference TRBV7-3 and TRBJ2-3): GAGVSQTPSNKVTEKGKYVELRCDPISGHTALYWYRQSLGQGPEFLIYFQGTGAADDSGLPNDRFFAVRPEGSVSTLKIQRTERGDSAVYLCASSSQPGGQDTQYFGPGTRLTVL.

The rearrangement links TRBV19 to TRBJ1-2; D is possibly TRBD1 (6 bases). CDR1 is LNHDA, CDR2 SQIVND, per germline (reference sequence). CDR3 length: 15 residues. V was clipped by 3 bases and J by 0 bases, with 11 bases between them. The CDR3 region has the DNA TGTGCCAGTAGTATGGACAGCCCGGCTAACTATGGCTACACCTTC. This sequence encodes CASSMDSPANYGYTF. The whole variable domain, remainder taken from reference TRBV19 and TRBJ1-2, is DGGITQSPKYLFRKEGQNVTLSCEQNLNHDAMYWYRQDPGQGLRLIYYSQIVNDFQKGDIAEGYSVSREKKESFPLTVTSAQKNPTAFYLCASSMDSPANYGYTFGSGTRLTVV.

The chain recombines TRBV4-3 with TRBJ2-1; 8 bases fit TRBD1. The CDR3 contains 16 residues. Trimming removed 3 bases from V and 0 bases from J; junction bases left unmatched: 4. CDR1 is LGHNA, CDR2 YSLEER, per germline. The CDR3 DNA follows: TGCGCCAGCAGCCAGCTAGGACAGGGCTCCTACAATGAGCAGTTCTTC. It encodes CASSQLGQGSYNEQFF.

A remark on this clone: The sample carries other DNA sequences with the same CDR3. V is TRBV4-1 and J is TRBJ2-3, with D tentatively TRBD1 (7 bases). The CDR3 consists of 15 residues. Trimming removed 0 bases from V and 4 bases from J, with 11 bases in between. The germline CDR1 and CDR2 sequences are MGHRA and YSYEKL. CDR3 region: CASSQDRGTADTQYF. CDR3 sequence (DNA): TGCGCCAGCAGCCAAGATCGCGGGACAGCAGATACGCAGTATTTT.

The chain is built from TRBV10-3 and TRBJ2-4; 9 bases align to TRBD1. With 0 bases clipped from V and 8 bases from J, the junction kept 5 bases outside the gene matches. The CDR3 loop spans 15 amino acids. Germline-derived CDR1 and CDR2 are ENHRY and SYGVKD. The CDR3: CAISESGTGKDIQYF. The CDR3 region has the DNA TGTGCCATCAGTGAGTCAGGGACAGGGAAGGACATTCAGTACTTC.